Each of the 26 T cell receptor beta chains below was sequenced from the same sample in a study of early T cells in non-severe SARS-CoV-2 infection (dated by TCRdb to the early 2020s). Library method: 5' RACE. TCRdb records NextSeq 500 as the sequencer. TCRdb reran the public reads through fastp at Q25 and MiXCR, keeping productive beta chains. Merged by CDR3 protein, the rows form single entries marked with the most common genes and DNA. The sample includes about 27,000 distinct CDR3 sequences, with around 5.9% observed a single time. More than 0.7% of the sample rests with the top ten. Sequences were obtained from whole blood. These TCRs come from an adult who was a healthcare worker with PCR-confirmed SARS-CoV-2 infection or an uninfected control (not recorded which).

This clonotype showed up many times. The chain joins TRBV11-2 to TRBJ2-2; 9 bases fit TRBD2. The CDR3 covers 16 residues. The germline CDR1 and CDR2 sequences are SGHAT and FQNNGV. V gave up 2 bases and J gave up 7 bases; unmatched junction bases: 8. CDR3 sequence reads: CASSLPRAGGIGELFF. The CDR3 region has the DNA TGTGCCAGCAGCTTACCTCGAGCGGGAGGTATCGGGGAGCTGTTTTTT.

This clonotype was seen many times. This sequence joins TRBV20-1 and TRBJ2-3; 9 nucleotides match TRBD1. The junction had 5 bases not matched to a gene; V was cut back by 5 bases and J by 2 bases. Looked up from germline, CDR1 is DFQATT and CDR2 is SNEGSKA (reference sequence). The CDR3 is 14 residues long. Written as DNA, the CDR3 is TGCAGTGCTGCCGGGACAGGGAACACAGATACGCAGTATTTT. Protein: CSAAGTGNTDTQYF.

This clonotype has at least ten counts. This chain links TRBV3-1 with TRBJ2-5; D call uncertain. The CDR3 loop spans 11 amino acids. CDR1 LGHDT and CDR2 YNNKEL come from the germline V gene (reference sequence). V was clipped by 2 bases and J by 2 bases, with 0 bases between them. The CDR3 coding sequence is TGTGCCAGCAGCCAACAAGAGACCCAGTACTTC. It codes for CASSQQETQYF.

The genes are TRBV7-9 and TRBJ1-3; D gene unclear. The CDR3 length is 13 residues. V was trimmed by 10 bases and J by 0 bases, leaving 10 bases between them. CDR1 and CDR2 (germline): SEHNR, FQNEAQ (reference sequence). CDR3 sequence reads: CAISDFSGNTIYF. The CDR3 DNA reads TGTGCCATCAGTGACTTCTCTGGAAACACCATATATTTT.

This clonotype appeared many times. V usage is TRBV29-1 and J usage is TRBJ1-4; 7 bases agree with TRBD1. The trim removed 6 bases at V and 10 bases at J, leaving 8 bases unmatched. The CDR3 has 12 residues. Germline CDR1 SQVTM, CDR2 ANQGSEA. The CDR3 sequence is CSVEWDRGKLFF. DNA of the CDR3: TGCAGCGTCGAGTGGGACAGAGGAAAACTGTTTTTT.

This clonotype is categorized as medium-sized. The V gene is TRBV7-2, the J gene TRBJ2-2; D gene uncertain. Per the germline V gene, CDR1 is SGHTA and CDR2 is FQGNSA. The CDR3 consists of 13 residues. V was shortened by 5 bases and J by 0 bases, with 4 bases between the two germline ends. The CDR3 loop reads CASSPANTGELFF. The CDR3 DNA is TGTGCCAGCAGCCCGGCGAACACCGGGGAGCTGTTTTTT.

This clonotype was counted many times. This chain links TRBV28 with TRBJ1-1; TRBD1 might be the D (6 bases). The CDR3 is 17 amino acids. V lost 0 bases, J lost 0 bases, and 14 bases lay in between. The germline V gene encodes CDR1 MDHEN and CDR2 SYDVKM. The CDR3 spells CASSLWFRGGLNTEAFF. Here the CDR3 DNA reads TGTGCCAGCAGTTTATGGTTCAGGGGTGGGTTGAACACTGAAGCTTTCTTT.

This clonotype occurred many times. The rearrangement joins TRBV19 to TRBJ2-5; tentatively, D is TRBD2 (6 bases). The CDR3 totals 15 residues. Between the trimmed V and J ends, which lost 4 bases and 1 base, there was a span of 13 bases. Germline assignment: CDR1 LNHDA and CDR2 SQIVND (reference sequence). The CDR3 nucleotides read TGTGCCAGTAGTACGACCCGGGAGATCCAAGAGACCCAGTACTTC. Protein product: CASSTTREIQETQYF.

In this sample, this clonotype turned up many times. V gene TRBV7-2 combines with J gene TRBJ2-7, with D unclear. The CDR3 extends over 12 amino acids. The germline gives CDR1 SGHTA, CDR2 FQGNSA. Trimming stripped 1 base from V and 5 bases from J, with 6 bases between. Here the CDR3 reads CASSLGHNEQYF. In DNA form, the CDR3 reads TGTGCCAGCAGCTTAGGGCATAACGAGCAGTACTTC.

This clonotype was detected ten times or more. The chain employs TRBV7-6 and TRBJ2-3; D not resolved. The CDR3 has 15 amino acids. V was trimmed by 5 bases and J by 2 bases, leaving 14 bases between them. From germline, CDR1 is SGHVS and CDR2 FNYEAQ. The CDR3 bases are TGTGCCAGCAGCCACCTGGGCTCCTACACAGATACGCAGTATTTT. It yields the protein CASSHLGSYTDTQYF.

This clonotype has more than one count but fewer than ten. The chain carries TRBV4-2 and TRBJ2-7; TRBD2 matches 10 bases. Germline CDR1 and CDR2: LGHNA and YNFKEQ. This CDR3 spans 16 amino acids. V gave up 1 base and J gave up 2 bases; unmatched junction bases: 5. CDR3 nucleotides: TGTGCCAGCAGCCAAGTAGTTACTAGCGGGACCTACGAGCAGTACTTC. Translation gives CASSQVVTSGTYEQYF.

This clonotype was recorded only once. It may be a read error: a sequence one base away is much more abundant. The CDR3 DNA reads as TGTGCCAGCAGCTTAGGCTCTGGGGCCAACGTCCGGACTTTC. Translated: CASSLGSGANVRTF. The chain carries TRBV7-6 and TRBJ2-6; tentative D call: TRBD1 (5 bases). The CDR3 totals 14 residues. CDR1 is SGHVS, CDR2 FNYEAQ, per germline.

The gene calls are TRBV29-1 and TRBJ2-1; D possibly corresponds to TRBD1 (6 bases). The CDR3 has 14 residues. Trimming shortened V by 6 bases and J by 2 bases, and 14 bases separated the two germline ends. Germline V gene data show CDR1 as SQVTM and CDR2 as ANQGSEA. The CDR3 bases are TGCAGCGTCGCCAGGGGTACAACCTACAATGAGCAGTTCTTC. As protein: CSVARGTTYNEQFF.

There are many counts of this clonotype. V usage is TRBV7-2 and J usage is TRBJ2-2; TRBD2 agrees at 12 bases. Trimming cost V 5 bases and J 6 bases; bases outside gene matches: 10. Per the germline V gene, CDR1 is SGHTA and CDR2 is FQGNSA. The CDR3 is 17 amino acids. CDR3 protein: CASSAGLAGLFSGELFF. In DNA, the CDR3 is TGTGCCAGCAGCGCGGGACTAGCGGGCCTCTTCTCCGGGGAGCTGTTTTTT.

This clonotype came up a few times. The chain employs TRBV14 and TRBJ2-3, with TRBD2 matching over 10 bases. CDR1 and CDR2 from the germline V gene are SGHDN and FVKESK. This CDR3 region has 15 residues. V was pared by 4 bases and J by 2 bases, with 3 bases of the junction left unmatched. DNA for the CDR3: TGTGCCAGCAGCCCACTAGCGGGATTCACAGATACGCAGTATTTT. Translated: CASSPLAGFTDTQYF.

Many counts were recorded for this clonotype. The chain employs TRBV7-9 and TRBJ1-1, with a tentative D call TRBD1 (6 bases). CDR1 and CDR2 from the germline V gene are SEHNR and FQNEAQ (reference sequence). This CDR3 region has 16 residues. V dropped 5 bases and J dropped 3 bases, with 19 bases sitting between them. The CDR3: CASSPVRQAKDTEAFF. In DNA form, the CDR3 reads TGTGCCAGCAGCCCAGTCCGACAGGCCAAAGACACTGAAGCTTTCTTT.

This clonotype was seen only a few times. The CDR3 spells CASSFRGPGEQYF. DNA for the CDR3: TGTGCCAGCAGTTTCAGGGGGCCAGGCGAGCAGTACTTC. The chain employs TRBV12-3 or TRBV12-4 and TRBJ2-7, with 8 bases identical to TRBD1. Trimming took 3 bases from V and 6 from J; bases not matched to a gene: 4. The CDR3 covers 13 residues.

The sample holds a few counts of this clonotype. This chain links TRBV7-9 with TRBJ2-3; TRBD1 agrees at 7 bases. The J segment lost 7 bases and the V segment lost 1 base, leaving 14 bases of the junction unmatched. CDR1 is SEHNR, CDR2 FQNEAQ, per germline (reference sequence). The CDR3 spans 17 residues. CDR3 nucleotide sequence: TGTGCCAGCAGCTTAGGAGGGGGCCGGATACTTGCTTATACGCAGTATTTT. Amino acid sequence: CASSLGGGRILAYTQYF.

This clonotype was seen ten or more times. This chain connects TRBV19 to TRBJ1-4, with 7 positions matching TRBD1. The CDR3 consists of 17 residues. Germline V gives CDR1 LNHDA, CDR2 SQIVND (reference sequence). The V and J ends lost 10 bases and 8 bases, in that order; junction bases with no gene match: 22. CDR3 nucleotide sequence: TGTGCCACCGGAGTGGGGGACAGATTCACTGGAATGGAAAAACTGTTTTTT. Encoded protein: CATGVGDRFTGMEKLFF.

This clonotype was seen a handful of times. The CDR3 region has the DNA TGTGCCAGCATCGGCTACGAGACTGGTGACAATCAGCCCCAGCATTTT. Residues: CASIGYETGDNQPQHF. This rearrangement joins TRBV21-1 to TRBJ1-5. TRBV21-1 is an annotated pseudogene. This CDR3 is built from 16 residues.

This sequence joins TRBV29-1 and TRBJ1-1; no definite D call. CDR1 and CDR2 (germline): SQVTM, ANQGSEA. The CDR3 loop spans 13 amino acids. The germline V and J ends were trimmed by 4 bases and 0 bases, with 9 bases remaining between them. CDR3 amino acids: CSVAQTLNTEAFF. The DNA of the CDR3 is TGCAGCGTTGCACAGACACTGAACACTGAAGCTTTCTTT. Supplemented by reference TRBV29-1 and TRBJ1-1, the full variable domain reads SAVISQKPSRDICQRGTSLTIQCQVDSQVTMMFWYRQQPGQSLTLIATANQGSEATYESGFVIDKFPISRPNLTFSTLTVSNMSPEDSSIYLCSVAQTLNTEAFFGQGTRLTVV.

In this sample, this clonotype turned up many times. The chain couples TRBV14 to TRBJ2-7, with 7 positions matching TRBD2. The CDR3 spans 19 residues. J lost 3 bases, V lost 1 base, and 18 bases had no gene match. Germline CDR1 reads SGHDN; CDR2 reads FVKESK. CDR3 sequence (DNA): TGTGCCAGCAGCCAAGTTTACAGGTTTTCCGGACTAGAAGGCTACGAGCAGTACTTC. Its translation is CASSQVYRFSGLEGYEQYF.

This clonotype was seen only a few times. CDR3 nucleotides: TGTGCCAGCAGCTTTAGGGCAGTCACAGATACGCAGTATTTT. It translates to CASSFRAVTDTQYF. The rearrangement uses TRBV11-2 and TRBJ2-3; D remains unclear. There are 14 residues in the CDR3. V lost 3 bases and J lost 2, with 9 bases in between. Per germline, CDR1 SGHAT and CDR2 FQNNGV.

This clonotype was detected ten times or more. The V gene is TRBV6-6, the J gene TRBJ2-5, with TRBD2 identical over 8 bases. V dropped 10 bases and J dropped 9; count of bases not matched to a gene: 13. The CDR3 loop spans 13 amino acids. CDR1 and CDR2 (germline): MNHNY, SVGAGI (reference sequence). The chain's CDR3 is CATTPEREGAQYF. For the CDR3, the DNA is TGTGCCACCACCCCGGAACGGGAGGGGGCCCAGTACTTC.

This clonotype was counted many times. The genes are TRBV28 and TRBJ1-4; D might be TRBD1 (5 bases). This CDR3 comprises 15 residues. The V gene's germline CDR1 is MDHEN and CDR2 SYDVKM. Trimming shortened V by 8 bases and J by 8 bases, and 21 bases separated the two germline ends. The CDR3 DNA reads TGTGCCAGCTTCTCGTCGGGCAGGGATCAGGAAAAACTGTTTTTT. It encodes CASFSSGRDQEKLFF. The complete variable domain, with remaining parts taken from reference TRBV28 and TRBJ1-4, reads DVKVTQSSRYLVKRTGEKVFLECVQDMDHENMFWYRQDPGLGLRLIYFSYDVKMKEKGDIPEGYSVSREKKERFSLILESASTNQTSMYLCASFSSGRDQEKLFFGSGTQLSVL.

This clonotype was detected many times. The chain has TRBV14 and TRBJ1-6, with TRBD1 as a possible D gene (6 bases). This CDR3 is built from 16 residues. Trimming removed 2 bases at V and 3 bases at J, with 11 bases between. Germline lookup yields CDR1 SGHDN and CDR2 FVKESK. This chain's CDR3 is CASSQNTGRYNSPLHF. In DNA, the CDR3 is TGTGCCAGCAGCCAAAACACAGGGCGCTATAATTCACCCCTCCACTTT.